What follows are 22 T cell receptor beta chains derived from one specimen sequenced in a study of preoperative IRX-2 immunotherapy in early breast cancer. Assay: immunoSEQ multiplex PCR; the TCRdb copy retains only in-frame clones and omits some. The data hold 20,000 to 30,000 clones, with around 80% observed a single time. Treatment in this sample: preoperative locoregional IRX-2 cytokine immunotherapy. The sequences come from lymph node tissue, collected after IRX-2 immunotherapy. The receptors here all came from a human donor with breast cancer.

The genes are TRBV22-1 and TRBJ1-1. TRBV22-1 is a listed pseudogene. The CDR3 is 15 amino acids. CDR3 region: CASSAFGGDNTEAFF. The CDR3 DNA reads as TGTGCCAGCAGCGCCTTTGGGGGTGATAACACTGAAGCTTTCTTT.

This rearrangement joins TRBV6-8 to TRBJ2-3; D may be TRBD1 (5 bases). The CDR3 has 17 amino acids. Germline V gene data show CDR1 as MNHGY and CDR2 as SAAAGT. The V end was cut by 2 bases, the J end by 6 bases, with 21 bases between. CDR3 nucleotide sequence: TGTGCCAGCAGTTACCTCCTTATAGGGGCCGGCAACGATACGCAGTATTTT. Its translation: CASSYLLIGAGNDTQYF.

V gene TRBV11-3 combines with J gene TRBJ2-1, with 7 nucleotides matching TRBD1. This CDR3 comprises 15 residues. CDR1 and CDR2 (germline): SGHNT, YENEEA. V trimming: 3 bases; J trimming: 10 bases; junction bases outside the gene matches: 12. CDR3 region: CASSFNGQELGEQFF. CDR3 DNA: TGTGCCAGCAGCTTTAACGGACAGGAATTAGGGGAGCAGTTCTTC.

DNA of the CDR3: TGTGCCAGCAGCTGGGGACTAGCGGGAGGCGACGAGCAGTACTTC. Protein: CASSWGLAGGDEQYF. V is TRBV11-3 and J is TRBJ2-7, with 15 bases identical to TRBD2. Unmatched junction bases numbered 3, after V lost 4 bases and J lost 5 bases. Germline-derived CDR1 and CDR2 are SGHNT and YENEEA. The CDR3 is 15 residues long.

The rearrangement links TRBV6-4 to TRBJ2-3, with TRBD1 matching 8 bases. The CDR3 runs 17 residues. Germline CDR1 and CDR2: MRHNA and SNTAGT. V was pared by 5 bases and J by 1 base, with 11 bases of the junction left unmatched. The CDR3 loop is CASSYPWTGQRTDTQYF. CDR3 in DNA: TGTGCCAGCAGTTACCCCTGGACAGGGCAACGCACAGATACGCAGTATTTT.

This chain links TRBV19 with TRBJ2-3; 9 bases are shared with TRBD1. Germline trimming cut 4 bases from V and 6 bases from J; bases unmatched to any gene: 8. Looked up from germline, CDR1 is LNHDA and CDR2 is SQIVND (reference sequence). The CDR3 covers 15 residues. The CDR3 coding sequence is TGTGCCAGTAGTAAAAGGGACAGGGAGCCCGATACGCAGTATTTT. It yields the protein CASSKRDREPDTQYF.

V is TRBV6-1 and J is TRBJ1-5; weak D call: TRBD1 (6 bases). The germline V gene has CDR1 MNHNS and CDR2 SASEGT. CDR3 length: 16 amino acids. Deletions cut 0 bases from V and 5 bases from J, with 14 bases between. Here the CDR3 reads CASSEAGAGGHQPQHF. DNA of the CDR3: TGTGCCAGCAGTGAAGCTGGTGCGGGGGGCCATCAGCCCCAGCATTTT.

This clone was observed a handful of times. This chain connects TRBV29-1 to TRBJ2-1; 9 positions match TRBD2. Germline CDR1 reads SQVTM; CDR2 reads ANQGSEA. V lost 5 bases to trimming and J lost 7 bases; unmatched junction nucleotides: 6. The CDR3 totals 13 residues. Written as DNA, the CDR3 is TGCAGCGTTAACCCAGCGGGAGGAAATGAGCAGTTCTTC. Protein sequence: CSVNPAGGNEQFF.

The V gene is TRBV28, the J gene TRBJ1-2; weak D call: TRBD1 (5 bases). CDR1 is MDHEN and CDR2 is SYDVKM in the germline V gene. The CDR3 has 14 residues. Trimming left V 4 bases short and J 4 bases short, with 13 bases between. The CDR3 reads CASSSSGAGYGYTF. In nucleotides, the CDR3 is TGTGCCAGCAGTTCCTCCGGGGCGGGCTATGGCTACACCTTC.

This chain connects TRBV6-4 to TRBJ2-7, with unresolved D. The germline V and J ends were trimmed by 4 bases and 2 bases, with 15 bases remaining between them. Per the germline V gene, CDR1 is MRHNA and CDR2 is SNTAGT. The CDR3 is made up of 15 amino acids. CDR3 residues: CASSGTPAPAYEQYF. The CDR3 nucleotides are TGTGCCAGCAGTGGCACCCCGGCCCCGGCCTACGAGCAGTACTTC.

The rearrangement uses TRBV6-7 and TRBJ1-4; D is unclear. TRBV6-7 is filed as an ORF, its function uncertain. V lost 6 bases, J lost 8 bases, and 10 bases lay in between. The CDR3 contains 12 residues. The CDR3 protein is CASRPSPEKLFF. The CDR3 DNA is TGTGCCAGCAGGCCGAGTCCCGAAAAACTGTTTTTT.

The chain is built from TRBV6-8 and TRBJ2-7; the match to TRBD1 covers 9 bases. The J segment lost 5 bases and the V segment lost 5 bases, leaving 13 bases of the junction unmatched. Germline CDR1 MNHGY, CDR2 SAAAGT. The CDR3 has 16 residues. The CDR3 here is CASSGTGMVLNDEQYF. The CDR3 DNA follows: TGTGCCAGCAGTGGGACAGGGATGGTATTGAACGACGAGCAGTACTTC.

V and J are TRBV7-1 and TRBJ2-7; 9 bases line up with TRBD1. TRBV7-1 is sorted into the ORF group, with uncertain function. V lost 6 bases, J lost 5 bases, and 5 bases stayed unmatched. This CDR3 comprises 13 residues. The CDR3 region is CASSRDRAHEQYF. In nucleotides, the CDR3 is TGTGCCAGCAGTAGGGACAGGGCCCACGAGCAGTACTTC.

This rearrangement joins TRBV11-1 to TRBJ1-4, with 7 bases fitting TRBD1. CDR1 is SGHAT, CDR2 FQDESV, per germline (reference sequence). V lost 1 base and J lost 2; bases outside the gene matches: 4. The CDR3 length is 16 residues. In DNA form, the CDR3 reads TGTGCCAGCAGCTTAGGCGACAGGGTGACTAATGAAAAACTGTTTTTT. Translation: CASSLGDRVTNEKLFF.

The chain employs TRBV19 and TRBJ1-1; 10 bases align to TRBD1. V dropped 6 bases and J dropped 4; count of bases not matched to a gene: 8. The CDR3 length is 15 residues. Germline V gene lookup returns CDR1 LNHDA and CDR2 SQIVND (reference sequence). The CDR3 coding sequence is TGTGCCAGTAGACTTAGGGGACAGGGGATCACTGAAGCTTTCTTT. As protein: CASRLRGQGITEAFF. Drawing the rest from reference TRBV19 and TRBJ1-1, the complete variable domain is DGGITQSPKYLFRKEGQNVTLSCEQNLNHDAMYWYRQDPGQGLRLIYYSQIVNDFQKGDIAEGYSVSREKKESFPLTVTSAQKNPTAFYLCASRLRGQGITEAFFGQGTRLTVV.

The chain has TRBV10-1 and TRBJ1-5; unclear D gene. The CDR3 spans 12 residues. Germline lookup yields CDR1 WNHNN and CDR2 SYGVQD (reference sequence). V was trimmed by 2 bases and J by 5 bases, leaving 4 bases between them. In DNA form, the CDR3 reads TGCGCCAGCAGTGAGATGGATCAGCCCCAGCATTTT. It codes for CASSEMDQPQHF.

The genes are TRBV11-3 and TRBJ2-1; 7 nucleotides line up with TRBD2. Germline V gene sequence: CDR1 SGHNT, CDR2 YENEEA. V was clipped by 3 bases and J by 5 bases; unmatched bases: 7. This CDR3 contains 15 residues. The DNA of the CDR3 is TGTGCCAGCAGCTTGGGTGGGAGGGTGGACAATGAGCAGTTCTTC. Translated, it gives CASSLGGRVDNEQFF.

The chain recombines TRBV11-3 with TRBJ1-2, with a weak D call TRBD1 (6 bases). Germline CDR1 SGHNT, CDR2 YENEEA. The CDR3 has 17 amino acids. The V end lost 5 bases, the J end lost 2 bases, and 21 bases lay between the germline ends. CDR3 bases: TGTGCCAGCAGCCCCCACCATCGGGATGACAGGAACTATGGCTACACCTTC. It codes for CASSPHHRDDRNYGYTF.

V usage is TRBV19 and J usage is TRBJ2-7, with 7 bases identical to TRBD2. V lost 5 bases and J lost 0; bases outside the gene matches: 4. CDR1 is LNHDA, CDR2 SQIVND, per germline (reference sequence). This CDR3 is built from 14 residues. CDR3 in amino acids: CASSPSGSSYEQYF. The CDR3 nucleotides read TGTGCCAGTAGTCCTAGCGGAAGCTCCTACGAGCAGTACTTC.

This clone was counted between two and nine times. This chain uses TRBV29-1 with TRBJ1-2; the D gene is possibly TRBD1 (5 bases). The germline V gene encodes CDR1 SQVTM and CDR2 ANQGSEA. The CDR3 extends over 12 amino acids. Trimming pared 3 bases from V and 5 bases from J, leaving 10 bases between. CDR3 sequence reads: CSVEGGTYGYTF. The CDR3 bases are TGCAGCGTTGAGGGGGGAACATATGGCTACACCTTC. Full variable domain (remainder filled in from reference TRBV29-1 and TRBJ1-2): SAVISQKPSRDICQRGTSLTIQCQVDSQVTMMFWYRQQPGQSLTLIATANQGSEATYESGFVIDKFPISRPNLTFSTLTVSNMSPEDSSIYLCSVEGGTYGYTFGSGTRLTVV.

CDR3 nucleotide sequence: TGTGCCAGTAGTATGGTAGGAGGGTACGGCAATCAGCCCCAGCATTTT. This encodes CASSMVGGYGNQPQHF. The J gene is TRBJ1-5, the V gene TRBV19; D call uncertain. The CDR3 length is 16 residues. Per the germline V gene, CDR1 is LNHDA and CDR2 is SQIVND (reference sequence). V lost 3 bases and J lost 2, with 14 bases in between.

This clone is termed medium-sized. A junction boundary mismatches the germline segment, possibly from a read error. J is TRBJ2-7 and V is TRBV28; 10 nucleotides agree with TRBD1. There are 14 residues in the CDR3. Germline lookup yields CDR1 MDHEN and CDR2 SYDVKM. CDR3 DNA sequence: TGTGCCAGCAGTTCATCCGGGACAGGGGTTAGATGGGACTTC. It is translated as CASSSSGTGVRWDF.